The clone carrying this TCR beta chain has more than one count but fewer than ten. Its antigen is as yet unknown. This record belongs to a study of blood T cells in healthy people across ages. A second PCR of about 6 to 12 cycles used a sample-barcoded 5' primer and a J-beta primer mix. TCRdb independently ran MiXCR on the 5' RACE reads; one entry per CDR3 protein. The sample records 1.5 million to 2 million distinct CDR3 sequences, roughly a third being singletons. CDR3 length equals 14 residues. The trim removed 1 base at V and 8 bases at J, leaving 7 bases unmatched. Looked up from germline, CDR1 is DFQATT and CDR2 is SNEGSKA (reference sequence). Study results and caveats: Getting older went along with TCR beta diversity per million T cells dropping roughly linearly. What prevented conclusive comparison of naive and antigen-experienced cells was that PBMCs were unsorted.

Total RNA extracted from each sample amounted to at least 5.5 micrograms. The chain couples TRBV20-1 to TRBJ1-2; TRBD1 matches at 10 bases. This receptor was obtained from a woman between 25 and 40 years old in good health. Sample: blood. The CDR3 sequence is CSARGPGQGGGYTF. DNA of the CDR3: TGCAGTGCTAGAGGCCCTGGACAGGGGGGAGGCTACACCTTC.